This record concerns one T cell receptor (beta chain) sequence. Its antigen is currently unknown. This entry belongs to a study of T cell repertoires in cytomegalovirus infection. On the study more broadly: Shared public TCR beta signatures pointed to both CMV infection and a matching HLA type. Study-wide points: Carriers of CMV plus the relevant HLA were identified by cumulative public TCR beta family frequency. Clonotypes of TCR beta that were HLA-C-restricted and CMV-specific dominated the ex vivo response.

From germline, CDR1 is DFQATT and CDR2 SNEGSKA (reference sequence). The ends were cut back, 1 base at V and 9 bases at J, with 15 bases in the middle. The CDR3 spans 13 residues. One entry per CDR3 protein results from TCRdb running MiXCR on the reads. The data hold hundreds of thousands of distinct CDR3 sequences, with more than 20% observed a single time. This sequence was found in a human donor in good health (CMV status not recorded). Some clones in this sample may be carry-over from other donors' samples. This chain joins TRBV20-1 and TRBJ2-5; perhaps D is TRBD1 or TRBD2 (6 bases each). Source material: CD8+ T cells from PBMCs. CDR3 sequence: CSARGRGFGAQYF. For the CDR3, the DNA is TGCAGTGCTAGAGGGAGGGGGTTTGGGGCCCAGTACTTC.